This entry concerns a single T cell receptor beta chain. This sample stems from a study of circulating tumor DNA in untreated peripheral T-cell lymphoma. Looked up from germline, CDR1 is LNHDA and CDR2 is SQIVND (reference sequence). This CDR3 contains 11 residues. Libraries were prepared by immunoSEQ multiplex PCR; TCRdb keeps only in-frame clonotypes and omits some of them. This table has thousands of clones, 65% to 70% appearing once. This clonotype originated in a human donor with peripheral T-cell lymphoma. V and J are TRBV19 and TRBJ2-5, with D possibly matching TRBD2 (5 bases). The sample comprised tumor tissue. In DNA, the CDR3 is TGTGTCCTACTAGGACAAGAGACCCAGTACTTC. It encodes CVLLGQETQYF.